This T cell receptor (beta chain) comes out of a study of control samples from healthy donors and cancer patients. Between the trimmed V and J ends, which lost 2 bases and 6 bases, there was a span of 8 bases. CDR3 length: 14 amino acids. Germline values: CDR1 LGHNA, CDR2 YSLEER. Profiled with immunoSEQ multiplex PCR; TCRdb holds only in-frame clones, not every one. The repertoire holds roughly 88,000 clones, with roughly 91% as singletons. The chain couples TRBV4-3 to TRBJ1-6; D remains unclear. This sequence was found in a man aged 45-60 years in good health. Sample: blood. The chain's CDR3 is CASSQQRPNSPLHF. The CDR3 region has the DNA TGCGCCAGCAGCCAACAGAGACCTAATTCACCCCTCCACTTT.